Listed below are T cell receptor beta chains from one sample, sequenced in a study of siplizumab effects on memory and regulatory T cells. The repertoire was sequenced with immunoSEQ multiplex PCR; TCRdb's copy has only in-frame clones and lacks some. The table shows around 99,000 clones, with around 92% occurring only once. Specimen: Tregs sorted from blood. Receptor source: a human donor in good health. CDR3s include the opening cysteine and the closing phenylalanine or tryptophan. The order of the fields is J gene, V gene, clone size, D gene, CDR3 protein, CDR3 DNA. A D gene is named only where the DNA matches it firmly. Some rows have no size entry. The others give once, few or many, or a class for an expanded clone.

j_call: TRBJ2-7
v_call: TRBV27
clone_size: .
d_call: .
cdr3_aa: CASSSYFVGQGTYEQYF
cdr3_nt: TGTGCCAGCAGTTCCTATTTTGTTGGGCAGGGGACCTACGAGCAGTACTTC

j_call: TRBJ1-6
v_call: TRBV12-5
clone_size: .
d_call: .
cdr3_aa: CASGDSRVGSPLHF
cdr3_nt: TGTGCTAGTGGTGACAGCAGGGTTGGTTCACCCCTCCACTTT

j_call: TRBJ2-1
v_call: TRBV5-6
clone_size: .
d_call: .
cdr3_aa: CASSPNLALKGNEQFF
cdr3_nt: TGTGCCAGCAGCCCTAACCTAGCGCTCAAGGGGAATGAGCAGTTCTTC

j_call: TRBJ2-6
v_call: TRBV5-1
clone_size: few
d_call: .
cdr3_aa: CASSLGTGANVLTF
cdr3_nt: TGCGCCAGCAGCTTAGGGACTGGGGCCAACGTCCTGACTTTC

j_call: TRBJ2-7
v_call: TRBV30
clone_size: .
d_call: TRBD2
cdr3_aa: CAWSPGVAGNYEQYF
cdr3_nt: TGTGCCTGGAGCCCCGGGGTAGCGGGCAACTACGAGCAGTACTTC

j_call: TRBJ2-7
v_call: TRBV7-6
clone_size: .
d_call: .
cdr3_aa: CASSSLTGFNEQYF
cdr3_nt: TGTGCCAGCAGCTCCTTGACAGGTTTCAACGAGCAGTACTTC

j_call: TRBJ2-5
v_call: TRBV13
clone_size: .
d_call: .
cdr3_aa: CASSLSRGGLETQYF
cdr3_nt: TGTGCCAGCAGCTTATCGAGGGGGGGCTTAGAGACCCAGTACTTC

j_call: TRBJ2-5
v_call: TRBV9
clone_size: .
d_call: .
cdr3_aa: CASSVQELAGSQYF
cdr3_nt: TGTGCCAGCAGCGTACAAGAGTTAGCTGGGTCCCAGTACTTC

j_call: TRBJ1-2
v_call: TRBV6-6
clone_size: .
d_call: .
cdr3_aa: CASRRGTDADTF
cdr3_nt: TGTGCCAGCAGAAGAGGGACCGACGCTGACACCTTC

j_call: TRBJ2-3
v_call: TRBV2
clone_size: .
d_call: .
cdr3_aa: CASFTGFFTDTQYF
cdr3_nt: TGTGCCAGCTTCACAGGGTTCTTCACAGATACGCAGTATTTT

j_call: TRBJ2-3
v_call: TRBV2
clone_size: .
d_call: TRBD1
cdr3_aa: CASNRDRGPDTQYF
cdr3_nt: TGTGCCAGTAATCGGGACAGGGGACCAGATACGCAGTATTTT

j_call: TRBJ1-2
v_call: TRBV5-1
clone_size: few
d_call: TRBD1
cdr3_aa: CASSLYWTGVGVGYGYTF
cdr3_nt: TGCGCCAGCAGCTTATATTGGACAGGGGTTGGAGTGGGCTATGGCTACACCTTC

j_call: TRBJ2-3
v_call: TRBV5-1
clone_size: .
d_call: TRBD2
cdr3_aa: CASRLGGLAVDTQYF
cdr3_nt: TGCGCCAGCAGATTAGGTGGGCTAGCGGTCGATACGCAGTATTTT

j_call: TRBJ2-3
v_call: TRBV30
clone_size: .
d_call: .
cdr3_aa: CAWTPSLDTQYF
cdr3_nt: TGTGCCTGGACCCCGTCCTTAGATACGCAGTATTTT

j_call: TRBJ1-3
v_call: TRBV6-1
clone_size: .
d_call: .
cdr3_aa: CASIQNGVRGNTIYF
cdr3_nt: TGTGCCAGCATCCAAAACGGGGTTCGCGGAAACACCATATATTTT

j_call: TRBJ1-2
v_call: TRBV6-1
clone_size: .
d_call: .
cdr3_aa: CASTLGGTNYGYTF
cdr3_nt: TGTGCCAGCACCCTAGGAGGAACTAACTATGGCTACACCTTC

j_call: TRBJ2-1
v_call: TRBV14
clone_size: .
d_call: .
cdr3_aa: CASSQEGGTRTSYNEQFF
cdr3_nt: TGTGCCAGCAGCCAAGAGGGGGGCACTAGGACCTCCTACAATGAGCAGTTCTTC

j_call: TRBJ2-5
v_call: TRBV2
clone_size: .
d_call: .
cdr3_aa: CASTPRGNPTETQYF
cdr3_nt: TGTGCCAGTACCCCACGGGGGAACCCGACAGAGACCCAGTACTTC

j_call: TRBJ2-7
v_call: TRBV27
clone_size: .
d_call: .
cdr3_aa: CASSTGAIYEQYF
cdr3_nt: TGTGCCAGCAGTACCGGGGCAATCTACGAGCAGTACTTC

j_call: TRBJ1-4
v_call: TRBV10-1
clone_size: .
d_call: .
cdr3_aa: CASMLQGRLATNEKLFF
cdr3_nt: TGCGCCAGCATGCTCCAGGGAAGGCTTGCAACTAATGAAAAACTGTTTTTT

j_call: TRBJ1-4
v_call: TRBV9
clone_size: .
d_call: .
cdr3_aa: CASSPSDEKLFF
cdr3_nt: TGTGCCAGCAGCCCGAGTGATGAAAAACTGTTTTTT

j_call: TRBJ1-2
v_call: TRBV6-1
clone_size: .
d_call: .
cdr3_aa: CASSERGNYGYTF
cdr3_nt: TGTGCCAGCAGTGAAAGAGGGAACTATGGCTACACCTTC

j_call: TRBJ2-1
v_call: TRBV5-1
clone_size: .
d_call: .
cdr3_aa: CASSLVGANEQFF
cdr3_nt: TGCGCCAGCAGCTTGGTCGGGGCCAATGAGCAGTTCTTC

j_call: TRBJ2-5
v_call: TRBV27
clone_size: .
d_call: TRBD2
cdr3_aa: CASRLAGGGETQYF
cdr3_nt: TGTGCCAGCAGGCTAGCGGGGGGTGGGGAGACCCAGTACTTC

j_call: TRBJ2-7
v_call: TRBV7-8
clone_size: .
d_call: .
cdr3_aa: CASSFGLISYEQYF
cdr3_nt: TGTGCCAGCAGCTTTGGACTTATCTCCTACGAGCAGTACTTC

j_call: TRBJ2-7
v_call: TRBV7-2
clone_size: .
d_call: .
cdr3_aa: CASSLDYSYEQYF
cdr3_nt: TGTGCCAGCAGCCTCGACTACTCTTACGAGCAGTACTTC

j_call: TRBJ1-5
v_call: TRBV28
clone_size: .
d_call: TRBD1
cdr3_aa: CASSPLTGGQPQHF
cdr3_nt: TGTGCCAGCAGTCCTCTAACAGGGGGGCAGCCCCAGCATTTT

j_call: TRBJ1-4
v_call: TRBV2
clone_size: .
d_call: .
cdr3_aa: CASSGHRATNEKLFF
cdr3_nt: TGTGCCAGCAGTGGCCACAGGGCAACTAATGAAAAACTGTTTTTT

j_call: TRBJ2-2
v_call: TRBV2
clone_size: .
d_call: .
cdr3_aa: CASSDRRWYGELFF
cdr3_nt: TGTGCCAGCAGTGATCGGCGGTGGTACGGGGAGCTGTTTTTT

j_call: TRBJ2-7
v_call: TRBV7-8
clone_size: .
d_call: .
cdr3_aa: CASSFGYGEQYF
cdr3_nt: TGTGCCAGCAGCTTCGGGTATGGCGAGCAGTACTTC

j_call: TRBJ2-1
v_call: TRBV5-1
clone_size: .
d_call: TRBD2
cdr3_aa: CASSFLAGGASYNEQFF
cdr3_nt: TGCGCCAGCAGCTTTCTGGCCGGGGGGGCCTCCTACAATGAGCAGTTCTTC

j_call: TRBJ2-7
v_call: TRBV7-9
clone_size: few
d_call: TRBD1
cdr3_aa: CASSHKIGQGYEQYF
cdr3_nt: TGTGCCAGCAGCCATAAAATCGGACAGGGTTACGAGCAGTACTTC

j_call: TRBJ1-2
v_call: TRBV5-6
clone_size: .
d_call: .
cdr3_aa: CASSPGIYGYTF
cdr3_nt: TGTGCCAGCAGCCCGGGGATCTATGGCTACACCTTC

j_call: TRBJ2-2
v_call: TRBV7-3
clone_size: .
d_call: .
cdr3_aa: CASSPARDVTELFF
cdr3_nt: TGTGCCAGCAGCCCAGCCCGGGATGTAACAGAGCTGTTTTTT

j_call: TRBJ2-7
v_call: TRBV7-9
clone_size: .
d_call: .
cdr3_aa: CASSLDGTLDEQYF
cdr3_nt: TGTGCCAGCAGCTTAGATGGGACCTTGGACGAGCAGTACTTC

j_call: TRBJ1-1
v_call: TRBV6-5
clone_size: .
d_call: .
cdr3_aa: CASSYIGGTEAFF
cdr3_nt: TGTGCCAGCAGTTATATTGGGGGCACTGAAGCTTTCTTT

j_call: TRBJ2-1
v_call: TRBV6-1
clone_size: once
d_call: TRBD2
cdr3_aa: CASKGWLAGINEQFF
cdr3_nt: TGTGCCAGCAAGGGGTGGCTAGCGGGGATAAATGAGCAGTTCTTC

j_call: TRBJ1-2
v_call: TRBV6-1
clone_size: .
d_call: .
cdr3_aa: CAASRDPNYGYTF
cdr3_nt: TGTGCCGCCAGCAGGGATCCCAACTATGGCTACACCTTC

j_call: TRBJ2-2
v_call: TRBV6-5
clone_size: .
d_call: TRBD1
cdr3_aa: CASSYSQGASAGELFF
cdr3_nt: TGTGCCAGCAGTTACTCTCAGGGGGCCTCGGCCGGGGAGCTGTTTTTT

j_call: TRBJ1-2
v_call: TRBV5-1
clone_size: .
d_call: .
cdr3_aa: CASSLEVAGYGYTF
cdr3_nt: TGCGCCAGCAGCTTGGAGGTGGCAGGGTATGGCTACACCTTC

j_call: TRBJ1-3
v_call: TRBV9
clone_size: .
d_call: .
cdr3_aa: CASSVGVRGNTIYF
cdr3_nt: TGTGCCAGCAGCGTAGGGGTGAGAGGAAACACCATATATTTT

j_call: TRBJ1-1
v_call: TRBV7-3
clone_size: .
d_call: .
cdr3_aa: CASSQDRNTEAFF
cdr3_nt: TGTGCCAGCAGTCAGGACAGGAACACTGAAGCTTTCTTT

j_call: TRBJ2-3
v_call: TRBV11-2
clone_size: .
d_call: .
cdr3_aa: CASSLGRSSTDTQYF
cdr3_nt: TGTGCCAGCAGCTTAGGTCGAAGCTCCACAGATACGCAGTATTTT

j_call: TRBJ2-5
v_call: TRBV5-6
clone_size: .
d_call: .
cdr3_aa: CASSLVGSTYQETQYF
cdr3_nt: TGTGCCAGCAGCTTGGTGGGCAGCACGTACCAAGAGACCCAGTACTTC

j_call: TRBJ1-2
v_call: TRBV11-2
clone_size: .
d_call: .
cdr3_aa: CATTRTATYGYTF
cdr3_nt: TGTGCCACCACACGGACAGCGACCTATGGCTACACCTTC

j_call: TRBJ1-2
v_call: TRBV6-1
clone_size: medium-sized
d_call: TRBD1
cdr3_aa: CASSWRQGPGYTF
cdr3_nt: TGTGCCAGCAGTTGGCGACAGGGTCCTGGCTACACCTTC

j_call: TRBJ2-2
v_call: TRBV2
clone_size: .
d_call: .
cdr3_aa: CASSVESTPPTGELFF
cdr3_nt: TGTGCCAGCAGTGTTGAAAGTACGCCGCCCACCGGGGAGCTGTTTTTT

j_call: TRBJ2-5
v_call: TRBV29-1
clone_size: .
d_call: .
cdr3_aa: CSGGGWVSETQYF
cdr3_nt: TGCAGCGGTGGAGGGTGGGTGTCAGAGACCCAGTACTTC

j_call: TRBJ1-5
v_call: TRBV6-6
clone_size: .
d_call: .
cdr3_aa: CASSYPDSYSNQPQHF
cdr3_nt: TGTGCCAGCAGTTACCCCGACTCCTATAGCAATCAGCCCCAGCATTTT

j_call: TRBJ2-5
v_call: TRBV6-5
clone_size: .
d_call: .
cdr3_aa: CASSRRPSHQETQYF
cdr3_nt: TGTGCCAGCAGTCGCCGACCGTCCCACCAAGAGACCCAGTACTTC

j_call: TRBJ2-7
v_call: TRBV7-9
clone_size: .
d_call: .
cdr3_aa: CASSTSTYEQYF
cdr3_nt: .

j_call: TRBJ2-2
v_call: TRBV5-1
clone_size: .
d_call: .
cdr3_aa: CASSLPTASNTGELFF
cdr3_nt: TGCGCCAGCAGCTTACCGACAGCTTCGAACACCGGGGAGCTGTTTTTT

j_call: TRBJ2-7
v_call: TRBV4-2
clone_size: .
d_call: TRBD2
cdr3_aa: CASSQVLASGAYEQYF
cdr3_nt: TGTGCCAGCAGCCAAGTACTGGCTAGCGGAGCCTACGAGCAGTACTTC

j_call: TRBJ2-7
v_call: TRBV5-1
clone_size: once
d_call: TRBD1
cdr3_aa: CASSHGTGGEEQYF
cdr3_nt: TGCGCCAGCAGCCATGGGACAGGGGGAGAAGAGCAGTACTTC

j_call: TRBJ2-7
v_call: TRBV5-1
clone_size: .
d_call: TRBD1
cdr3_aa: CASSGQGVGEQYF
cdr3_nt: TGCGCCAGCAGCGGACAGGGGGTGGGCGAGCAGTACTTC

j_call: TRBJ2-3
v_call: TRBV7-6
clone_size: .
d_call: TRBD2
cdr3_aa: CASSVLAGETDTQYF
cdr3_nt: TGTGCCAGCAGCGTACTAGCGGGAGAAACAGATACGCAGTATTTT

j_call: TRBJ1-1
v_call: TRBV27
clone_size: few
d_call: TRBD1
cdr3_aa: CASRYRGMNTEAFF
cdr3_nt: TGTGCCAGCAGATACAGGGGTATGAACACTGAAGCTTTCTTT

j_call: TRBJ2-4
v_call: TRBV21-1
clone_size: .
d_call: .
cdr3_aa: CASSIPDGSFAKNIQYF
cdr3_nt: TGTGCCAGCAGCATCCCGGACGGATCCTTCGCCAAAAACATTCAGTACTTC

j_call: TRBJ1-5
v_call: TRBV7-6
clone_size: .
d_call: .
cdr3_aa: CASSLGTGNQPQHF
cdr3_nt: TGTGCCAGCAGCTTAGGGACGGGTAATCAGCCCCAGCATTTT

j_call: TRBJ1-1
v_call: TRBV5-6
clone_size: .
d_call: .
cdr3_aa: CASSLAQAGTEAFF
cdr3_nt: TGTGCCAGCAGCTTGGCACAGGCGGGAACTGAAGCTTTCTTT